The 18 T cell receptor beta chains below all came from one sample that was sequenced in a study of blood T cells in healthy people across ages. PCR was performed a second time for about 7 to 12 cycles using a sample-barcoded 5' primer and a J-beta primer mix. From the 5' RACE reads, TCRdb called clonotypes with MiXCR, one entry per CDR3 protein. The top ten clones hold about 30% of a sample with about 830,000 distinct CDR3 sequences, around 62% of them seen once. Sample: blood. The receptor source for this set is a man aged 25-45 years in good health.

The CDR3 spells CASSLLVRPEQFF. The CDR3 bases are TGTGCCAGCAGCTTACTAGTTAGGCCTGAGCAGTTCTTC. The chain has TRBV7-9 and TRBJ2-1; D not certain. The CDR3 runs to 13 residues. The germline V and J ends were trimmed by 2 bases and 9 bases, with 11 bases remaining between them. Germline CDR1 reads SEHNR; CDR2 reads FQNEAQ (reference sequence).

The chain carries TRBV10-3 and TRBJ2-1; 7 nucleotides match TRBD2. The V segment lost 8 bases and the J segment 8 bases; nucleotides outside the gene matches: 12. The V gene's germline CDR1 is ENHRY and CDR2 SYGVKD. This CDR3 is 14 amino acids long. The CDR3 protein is CAIQGAGEVDEQFF. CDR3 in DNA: TGTGCCATCCAAGGGGCGGGGGAGGTCGATGAGCAGTTCTTC.

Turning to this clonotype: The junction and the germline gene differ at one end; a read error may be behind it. The CDR3 nucleotides are TGTGCCAGCACAGAGGGGAGCTCCTATAATTCACTCCTCCACTTT. Encoded protein: CASTEGSSYNSLLHF. V is TRBV7-2 and J is TRBJ1-6; TRBD1 is a possible D gene (5 bases). The germline CDR1 and CDR2 sequences are SGHTA and FQGNSA. The CDR3 has 15 amino acids. Based on the CDR3 plus reference TRBV7-2 and TRBJ1-6, the full variable domain is GAGVSQSPSNKVTEKGKDVELRCDPISGHTALYWYRQSLGQGLEFLIYFQGNSAPDKSGLPSDRFSAERTGGSVSTLTIQRTQQEDSAVYLCASTEGSSYNSLLHFGNGTRLTVT.

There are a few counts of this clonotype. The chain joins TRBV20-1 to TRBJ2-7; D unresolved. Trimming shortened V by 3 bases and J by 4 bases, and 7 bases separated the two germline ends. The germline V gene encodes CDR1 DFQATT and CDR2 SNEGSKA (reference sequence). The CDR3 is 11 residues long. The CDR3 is CSARRLYEQYF. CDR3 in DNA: TGCAGTGCTAGGAGGCTTTACGAGCAGTACTTC.

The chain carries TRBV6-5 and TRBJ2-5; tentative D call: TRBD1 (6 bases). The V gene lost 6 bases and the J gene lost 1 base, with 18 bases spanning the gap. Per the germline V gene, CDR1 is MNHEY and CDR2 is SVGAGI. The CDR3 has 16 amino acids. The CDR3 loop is CASSYRAQGSQETQYF. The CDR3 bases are TGTGCCAGCAGCTACCGGGCGCAGGGGTCCCAAGAGACCCAGTACTTC.

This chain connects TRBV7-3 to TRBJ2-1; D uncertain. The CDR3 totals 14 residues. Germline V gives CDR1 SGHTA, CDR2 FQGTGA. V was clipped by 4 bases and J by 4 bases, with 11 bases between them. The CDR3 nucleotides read TGTGCCAGCAGCTCTCGAGGCCCTTACAATGAGCAGTTCTTC. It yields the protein CASSSRGPYNEQFF.

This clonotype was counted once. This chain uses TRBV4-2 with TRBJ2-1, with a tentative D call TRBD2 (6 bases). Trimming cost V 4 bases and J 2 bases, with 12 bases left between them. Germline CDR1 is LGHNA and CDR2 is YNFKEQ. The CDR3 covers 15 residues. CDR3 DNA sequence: TGTGCCAGCAGCCCCGCAAGGGAGGCCTACAATGAGCAGTTCTTC. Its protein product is CASSPAREAYNEQFF.

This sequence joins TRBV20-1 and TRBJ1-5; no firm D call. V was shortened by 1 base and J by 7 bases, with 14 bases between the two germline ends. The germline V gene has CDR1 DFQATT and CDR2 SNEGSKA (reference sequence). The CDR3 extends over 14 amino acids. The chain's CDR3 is CSARGTVGSQPQHF. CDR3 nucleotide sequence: TGCAGTGCTAGAGGGACCGTTGGGTCCCAGCCCCAGCATTTT.

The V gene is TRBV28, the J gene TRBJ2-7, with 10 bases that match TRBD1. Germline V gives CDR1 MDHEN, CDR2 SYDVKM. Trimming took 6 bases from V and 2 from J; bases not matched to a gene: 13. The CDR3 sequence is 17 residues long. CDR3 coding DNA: TGTGCCAGCAGGGAGACAGGGGGCGAATTATCAGCCTACGAGCAGTACTTC. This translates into CASRETGGELSAYEQYF.

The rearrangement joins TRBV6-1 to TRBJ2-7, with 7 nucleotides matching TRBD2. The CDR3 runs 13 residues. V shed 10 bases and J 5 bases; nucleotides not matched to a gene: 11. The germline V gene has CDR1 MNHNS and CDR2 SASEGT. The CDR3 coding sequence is TGTGCCATCTCCGGCCGGGGAGGGAACGAGCAGTACTTC. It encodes CAISGRGGNEQYF.

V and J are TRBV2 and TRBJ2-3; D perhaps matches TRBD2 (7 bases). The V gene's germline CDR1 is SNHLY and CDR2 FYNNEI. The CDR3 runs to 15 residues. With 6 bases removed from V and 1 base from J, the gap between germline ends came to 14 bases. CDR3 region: CASRRGGGRTDTQYF. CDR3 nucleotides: TGTGCCAGCAGGAGAGGGGGGGGGCGCACAGATACGCAGTATTTT. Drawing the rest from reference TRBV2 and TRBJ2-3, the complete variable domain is EPEVTQTPSHQVTQMGQEVILRCVPISNHLYFYWYRQILGQKVEFLVSFYNNEISEKSEIFDDQFSVERPDGSNFTLKIRSTKLEDSAMYFCASRRGGGRTDTQYFGPGTRLTVL.

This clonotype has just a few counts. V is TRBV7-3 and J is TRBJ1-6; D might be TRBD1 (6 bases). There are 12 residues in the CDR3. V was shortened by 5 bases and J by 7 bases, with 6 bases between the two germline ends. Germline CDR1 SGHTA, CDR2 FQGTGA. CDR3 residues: CASSGQNSPLHF. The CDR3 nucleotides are TGTGCCAGCAGCGGACAGAATTCACCCCTCCACTTT.

CDR3: CASSVTGGANYGYTF. CDR3 sequence (DNA): TGTGCCAGCAGTGTAACAGGGGGCGCCAACTATGGCTACACCTTC. J is TRBJ1-2 and V is TRBV6-1; 9 bases line up with TRBD1. The CDR3 is 15 residues long. J gave up 2 bases and V 4 bases, and 5 bases lay outside the gene matches. Germline CDR1 and CDR2: MNHNS and SASEGT.

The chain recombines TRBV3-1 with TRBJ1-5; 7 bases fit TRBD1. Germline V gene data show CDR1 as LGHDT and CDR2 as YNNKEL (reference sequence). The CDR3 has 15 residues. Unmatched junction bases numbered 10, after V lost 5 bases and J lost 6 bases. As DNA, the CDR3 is TGTGCCAGCAGCGGCCAGGGGGGTTATGGTCAGCCCCAGCATTTT. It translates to CASSGQGGYGQPQHF.

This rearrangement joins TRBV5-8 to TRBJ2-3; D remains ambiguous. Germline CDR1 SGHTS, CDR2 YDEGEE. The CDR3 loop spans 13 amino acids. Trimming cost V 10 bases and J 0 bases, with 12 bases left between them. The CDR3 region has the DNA TGTGCCGGTGTCTCTGCCAGCACAGATACGCAGTATTTT. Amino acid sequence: CAGVSASTDTQYF.

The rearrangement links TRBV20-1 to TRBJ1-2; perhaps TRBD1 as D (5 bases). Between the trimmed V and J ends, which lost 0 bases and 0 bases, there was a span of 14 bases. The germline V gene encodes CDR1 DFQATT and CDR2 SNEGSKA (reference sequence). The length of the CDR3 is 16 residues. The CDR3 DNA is TGCAGTGCTAGAGATCTTGTCAGGGCCTCTAACTATGGCTACACCTTC. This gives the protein CSARDLVRASNYGYTF.

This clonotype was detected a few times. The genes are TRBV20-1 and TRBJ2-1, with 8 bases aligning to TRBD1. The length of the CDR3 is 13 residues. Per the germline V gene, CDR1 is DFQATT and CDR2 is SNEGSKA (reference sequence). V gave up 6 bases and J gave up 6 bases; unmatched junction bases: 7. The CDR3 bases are TGCAGTGCCCCGACAGGGGATCGCAATGAGCAGTTCTTC. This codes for CSAPTGDRNEQFF.

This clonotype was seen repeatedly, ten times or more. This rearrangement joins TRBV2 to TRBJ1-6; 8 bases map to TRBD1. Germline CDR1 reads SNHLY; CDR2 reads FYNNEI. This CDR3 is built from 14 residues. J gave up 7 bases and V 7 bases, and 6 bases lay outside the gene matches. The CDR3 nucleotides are TGTGCCAGCACCGGACAGGGCTCCAATTCACCCCTCCACTTT. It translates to CASTGQGSNSPLHF.